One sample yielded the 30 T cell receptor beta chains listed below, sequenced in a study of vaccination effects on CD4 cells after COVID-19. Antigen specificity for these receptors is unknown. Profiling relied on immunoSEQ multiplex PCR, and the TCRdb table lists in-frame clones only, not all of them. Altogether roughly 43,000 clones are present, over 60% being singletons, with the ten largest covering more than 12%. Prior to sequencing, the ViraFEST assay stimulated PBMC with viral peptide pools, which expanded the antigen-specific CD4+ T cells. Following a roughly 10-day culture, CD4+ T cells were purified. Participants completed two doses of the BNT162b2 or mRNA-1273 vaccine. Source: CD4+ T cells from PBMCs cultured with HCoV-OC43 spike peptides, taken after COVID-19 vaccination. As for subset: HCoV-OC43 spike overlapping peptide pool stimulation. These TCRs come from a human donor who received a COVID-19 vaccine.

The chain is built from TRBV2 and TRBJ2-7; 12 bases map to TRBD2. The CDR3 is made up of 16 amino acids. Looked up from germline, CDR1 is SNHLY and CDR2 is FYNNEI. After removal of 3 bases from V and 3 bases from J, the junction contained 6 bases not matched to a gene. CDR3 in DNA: TGTGCCAGCAGTGATTGGGAACTAGCGGGGGGCTACGAGCAGTACTTC. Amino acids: CASSDWELAGGYEQYF.

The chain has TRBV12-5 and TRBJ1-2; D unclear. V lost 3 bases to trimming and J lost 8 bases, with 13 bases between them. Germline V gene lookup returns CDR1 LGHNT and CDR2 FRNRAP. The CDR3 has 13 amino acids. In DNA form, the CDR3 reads TGTGCTAGTGGTTTAGCCCTCATTAGAGGCTACACCTTC. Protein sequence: CASGLALIRGYTF.

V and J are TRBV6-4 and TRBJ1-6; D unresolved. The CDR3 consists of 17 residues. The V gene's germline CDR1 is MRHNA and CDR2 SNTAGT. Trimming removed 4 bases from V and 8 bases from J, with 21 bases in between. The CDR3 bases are TGTGCCAGCAGTGTACTCTTCGGGAGCCCCTACGATTCACCCCTCCACTTT. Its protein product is CASSVLFGSPYDSPLHF.

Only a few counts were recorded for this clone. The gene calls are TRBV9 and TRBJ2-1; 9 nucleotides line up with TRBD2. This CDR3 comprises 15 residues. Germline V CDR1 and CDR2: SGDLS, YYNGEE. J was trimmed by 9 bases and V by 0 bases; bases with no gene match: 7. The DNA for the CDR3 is TGTGCCAGCAGCGTAGCCCAGCGGGGGGCGGGTGAGCAGTTCTTC. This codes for CASSVAQRGAGEQFF.

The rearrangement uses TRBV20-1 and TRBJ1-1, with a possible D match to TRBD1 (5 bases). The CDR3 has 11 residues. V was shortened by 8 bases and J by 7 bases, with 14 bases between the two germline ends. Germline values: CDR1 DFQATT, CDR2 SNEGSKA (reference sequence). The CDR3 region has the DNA TGCAGTTCAAGAGACAGTCTTGAAGCTTTCTTT. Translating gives CSSRDSLEAFF.

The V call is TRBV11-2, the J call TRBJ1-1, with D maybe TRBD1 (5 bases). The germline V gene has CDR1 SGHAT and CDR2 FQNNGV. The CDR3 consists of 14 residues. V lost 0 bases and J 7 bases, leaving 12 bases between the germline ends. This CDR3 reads CASSLDRRGSEAFF. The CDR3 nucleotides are TGTGCCAGCAGCTTAGATCGACGGGGGAGTGAAGCTTTCTTT.

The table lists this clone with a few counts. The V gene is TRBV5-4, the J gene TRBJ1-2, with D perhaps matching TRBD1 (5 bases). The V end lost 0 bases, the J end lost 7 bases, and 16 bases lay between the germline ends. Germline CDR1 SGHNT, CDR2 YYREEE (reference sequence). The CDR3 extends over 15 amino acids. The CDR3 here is CASSLGGTRAGGYTF. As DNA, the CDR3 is TGTGCCAGCAGCTTGGGAGGGACCAGAGCGGGTGGCTACACCTTC.

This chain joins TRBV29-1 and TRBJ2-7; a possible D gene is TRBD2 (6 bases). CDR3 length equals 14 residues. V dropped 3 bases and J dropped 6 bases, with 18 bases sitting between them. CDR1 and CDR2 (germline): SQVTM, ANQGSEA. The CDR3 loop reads CSVDRLGGRGEQYF. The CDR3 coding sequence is TGCAGCGTTGACCGATTAGGAGGGCGGGGCGAGCAGTACTTC.

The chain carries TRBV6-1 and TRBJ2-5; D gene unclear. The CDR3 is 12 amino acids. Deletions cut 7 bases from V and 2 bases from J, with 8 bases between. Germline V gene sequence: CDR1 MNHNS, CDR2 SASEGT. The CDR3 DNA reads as TGTGCCAGCACCCAGTTACAAGAGACCCAGTACTTC. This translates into CASTQLQETQYF.

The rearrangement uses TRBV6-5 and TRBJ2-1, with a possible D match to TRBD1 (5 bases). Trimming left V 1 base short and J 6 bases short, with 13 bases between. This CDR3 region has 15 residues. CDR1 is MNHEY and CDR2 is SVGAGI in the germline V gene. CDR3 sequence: CASSYFGRGGNEQFF. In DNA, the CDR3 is TGTGCCAGCAGTTACTTCGGTAGGGGTGGCAATGAGCAGTTCTTC.

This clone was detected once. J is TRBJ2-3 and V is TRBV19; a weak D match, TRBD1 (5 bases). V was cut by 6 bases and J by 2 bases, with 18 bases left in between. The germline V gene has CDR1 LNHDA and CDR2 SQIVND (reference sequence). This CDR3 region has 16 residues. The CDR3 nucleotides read TGTGCCAGTAGGACCTCAGGGAAAGGCCACACAGATACGCAGTATTTT. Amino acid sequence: CASRTSGKGHTDTQYF.

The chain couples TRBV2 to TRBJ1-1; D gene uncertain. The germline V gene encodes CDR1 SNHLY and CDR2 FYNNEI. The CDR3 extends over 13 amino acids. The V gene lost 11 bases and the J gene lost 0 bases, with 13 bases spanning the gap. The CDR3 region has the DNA TGTGCCTCGAGGCGGGATTTGAACACTGAAGCTTTCTTT. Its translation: CASRRDLNTEAFF.

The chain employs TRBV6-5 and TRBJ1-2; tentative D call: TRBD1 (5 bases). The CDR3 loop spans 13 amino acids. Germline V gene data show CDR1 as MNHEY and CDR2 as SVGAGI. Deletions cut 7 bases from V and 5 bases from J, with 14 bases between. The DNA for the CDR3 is TGTGCCAGCATTATAGGGCAGGGATATGGCTACACCTTC. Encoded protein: CASIIGQGYGYTF.

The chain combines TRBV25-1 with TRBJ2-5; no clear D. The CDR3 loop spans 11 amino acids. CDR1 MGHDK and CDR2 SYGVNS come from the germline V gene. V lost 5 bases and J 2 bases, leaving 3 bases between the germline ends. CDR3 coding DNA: TGTGCCAGCAGTAATCAAGAGACCCAGTACTTC. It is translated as CASSNQETQYF.

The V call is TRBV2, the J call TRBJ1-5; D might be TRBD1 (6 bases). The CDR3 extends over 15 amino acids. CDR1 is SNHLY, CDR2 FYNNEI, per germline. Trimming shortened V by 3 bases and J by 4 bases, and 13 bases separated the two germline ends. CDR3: CASSDRQEPNQPQHF. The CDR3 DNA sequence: TGTGCCAGCAGTGATAGACAGGAACCTAATCAGCCCCAGCATTTT.

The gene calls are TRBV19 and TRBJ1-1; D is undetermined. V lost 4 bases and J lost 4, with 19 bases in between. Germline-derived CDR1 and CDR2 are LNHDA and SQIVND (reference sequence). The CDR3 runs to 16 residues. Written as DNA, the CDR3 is TGTGCCAGTAGTAATGCGGGAACAGCGACGGGCACTGAAGCTTTCTTT. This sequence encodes CASSNAGTATGTEAFF.

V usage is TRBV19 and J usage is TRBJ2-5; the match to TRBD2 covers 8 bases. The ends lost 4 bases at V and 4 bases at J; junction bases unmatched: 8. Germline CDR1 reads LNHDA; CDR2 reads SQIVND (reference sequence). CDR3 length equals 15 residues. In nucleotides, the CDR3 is TGTGCCAGTAGTACCACGGGACTAGGGGGAGAGACCCAGTACTTC. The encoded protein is CASSTTGLGGETQYF.

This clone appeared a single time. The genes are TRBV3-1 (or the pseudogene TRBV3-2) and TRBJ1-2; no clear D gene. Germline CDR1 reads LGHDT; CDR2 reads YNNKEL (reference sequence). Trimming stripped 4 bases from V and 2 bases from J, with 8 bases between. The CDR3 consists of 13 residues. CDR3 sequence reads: CASSPSSNYGYTF. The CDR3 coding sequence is TGTGCCAGCAGCCCCAGCAGCAACTATGGCTACACCTTC.

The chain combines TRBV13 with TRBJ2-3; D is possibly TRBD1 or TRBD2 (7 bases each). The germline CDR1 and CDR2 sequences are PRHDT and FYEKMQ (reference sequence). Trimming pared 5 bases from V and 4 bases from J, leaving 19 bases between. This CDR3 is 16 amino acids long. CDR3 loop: CASSQYRGGGPDTQYF. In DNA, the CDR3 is TGTGCCAGCAGCCAATACAGGGGCGGGGGACCAGATACGCAGTATTTT.

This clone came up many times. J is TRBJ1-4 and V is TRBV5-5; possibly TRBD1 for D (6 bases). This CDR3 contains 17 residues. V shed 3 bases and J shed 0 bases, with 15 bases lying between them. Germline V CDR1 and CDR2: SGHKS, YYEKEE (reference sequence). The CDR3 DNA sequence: TGTGCCAGCAGCTGGGGGGCCGGTTCTGCAACTAATGAAAAACTGTTTTTT. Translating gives CASSWGAGSATNEKLFF.

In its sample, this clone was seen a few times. The CDR3 spells CASSLKGGRGQFF. The CDR3 bases are TGCGCCAGCAGCTTGAAGGGAGGGAGGGGACAGTTCTTC. J is TRBJ2-1 and V is TRBV5-1; 7 bases fit TRBD2. The CDR3 extends over 13 amino acids. Unmatched junction bases numbered 8, after V lost 1 base and J lost 13 bases. In germline, CDR1 is SGHRS, CDR2 YFSETQ.

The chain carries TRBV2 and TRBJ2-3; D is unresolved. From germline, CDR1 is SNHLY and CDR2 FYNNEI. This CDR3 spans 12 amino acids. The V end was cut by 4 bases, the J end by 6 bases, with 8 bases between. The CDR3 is CASSVGWDTQYF. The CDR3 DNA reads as TGTGCCAGCAGTGTAGGGTGGGATACGCAGTATTTT.

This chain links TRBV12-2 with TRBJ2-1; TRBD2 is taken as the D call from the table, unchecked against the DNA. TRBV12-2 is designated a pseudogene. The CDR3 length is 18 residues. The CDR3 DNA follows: TGTGCAAGTCGCTTAGTCCCCGGGTCTAGGAGCTCCTACAATGAGCAGTTCTTC. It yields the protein CASRLVPGSRSSYNEQFF.

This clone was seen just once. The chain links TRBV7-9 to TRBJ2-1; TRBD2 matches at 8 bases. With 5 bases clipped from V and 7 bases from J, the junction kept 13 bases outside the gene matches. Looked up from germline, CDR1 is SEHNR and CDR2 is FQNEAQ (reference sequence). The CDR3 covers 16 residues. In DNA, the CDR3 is TGTGCCAGCAGCCACCTCCCCCGGGAGGGCGTAAATGAGCAGTTCTTC. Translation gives CASSHLPREGVNEQFF.

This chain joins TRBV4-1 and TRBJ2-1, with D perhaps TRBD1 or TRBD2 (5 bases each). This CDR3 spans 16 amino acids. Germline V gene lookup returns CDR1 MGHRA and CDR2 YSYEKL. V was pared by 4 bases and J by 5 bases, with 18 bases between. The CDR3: CASSPGAGSLDNEQFF. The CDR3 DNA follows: TGCGCCAGCAGCCCCGGGGCAGGGAGTTTAGACAATGAGCAGTTCTTC.

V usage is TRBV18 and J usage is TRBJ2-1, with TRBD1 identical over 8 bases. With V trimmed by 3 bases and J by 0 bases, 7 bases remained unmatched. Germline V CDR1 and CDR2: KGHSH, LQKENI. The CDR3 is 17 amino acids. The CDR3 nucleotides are TGTGCCAGCTCACCCTCTACAGGGGGAAGCTCCTACAATGAGCAGTTCTTC. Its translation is CASSPSTGGSSYNEQFF.

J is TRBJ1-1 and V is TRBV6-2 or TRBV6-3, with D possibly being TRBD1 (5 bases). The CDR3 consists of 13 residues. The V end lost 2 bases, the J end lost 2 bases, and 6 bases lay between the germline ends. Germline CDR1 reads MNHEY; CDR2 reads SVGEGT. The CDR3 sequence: CASSYRDNTEAFF. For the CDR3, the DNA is TGTGCCAGCAGTTACCGGGACAACACTGAAGCTTTCTTT.

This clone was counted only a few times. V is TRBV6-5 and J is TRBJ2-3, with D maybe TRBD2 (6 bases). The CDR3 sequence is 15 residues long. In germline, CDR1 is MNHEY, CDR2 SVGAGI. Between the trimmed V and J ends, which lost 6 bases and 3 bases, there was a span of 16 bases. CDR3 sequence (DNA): TGTGCCAGCAGCCCCACCGACGCGGGAACAGATACGCAGTATTTT. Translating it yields CASSPTDAGTDTQYF.

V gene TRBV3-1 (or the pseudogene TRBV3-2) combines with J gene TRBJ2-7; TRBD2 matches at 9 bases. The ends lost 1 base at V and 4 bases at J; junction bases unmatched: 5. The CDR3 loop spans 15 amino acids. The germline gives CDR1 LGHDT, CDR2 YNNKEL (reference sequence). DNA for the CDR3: TGTGCCAGCAGCCAAGTAGATAGCGGGAGTTACGAGCAGTACTTC. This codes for CASSQVDSGSYEQYF.

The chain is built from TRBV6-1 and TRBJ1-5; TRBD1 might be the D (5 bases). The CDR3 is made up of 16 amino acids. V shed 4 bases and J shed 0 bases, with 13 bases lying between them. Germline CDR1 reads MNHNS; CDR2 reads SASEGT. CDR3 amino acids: CASSAPAGYSNQPQHF. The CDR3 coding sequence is TGTGCCAGCAGTGCGCCTGCAGGGTATAGCAATCAGCCCCAGCATTTT.